These T cell receptor beta chains were read from a single sample in a study of cytomegalovirus exposure and HLA in healthy donors. Generated by immunoSEQ multiplex PCR, the TCRdb table keeps only in-frame clones and is missing some. Here the sample spans some 110,000 clones, around 74% being singletons. Input material: PBMCs. Receptor source: a man aged 25-45 years in good health and CMV-seropositive. Both conserved end residues are part of each CDR3. The D gene is left open where the match is weak. Size is omitted from some rows. Given values are once, few, many or a class for expanded clones.

v_call	d_call	clone_size	j_call	cdr3_nt	cdr3_aa
TRBV5-8	.	.	TRBJ2-3	TGTGCCAGCAGCTTGGAATCCGGTACGCAGTATTTT	CASSLESGTQYF
TRBV6-6	.	.	TRBJ2-7	TGTGCCAGCGGGCCCTCCGCCTCCTACGAGCAGTACTTC	CASGPSASYEQYF
TRBV7-2	TRBD2	.	TRBJ2-2	TGTGCCAGCAGCTTGCAGCGGGGGGGCTCGGGCACCGGGGAGCTGTTTTTT	CASSLQRGGSGTGELFF
TRBV11-1	.	.	TRBJ1-1	TGTGCCAGCAGGGATTACGGGGTGAACACTGAAGCTTTCTTT	CASRDYGVNTEAFF
TRBV6-5	.	many	TRBJ2-1	TGTGCCAGCAGTGTACAGATACAATACAATGAGCAGTTCTTC	CASSVQIQYNEQFF
TRBV28	.	.	TRBJ2-7	TGTGCCAGCAGTGGCCCGGACAGTCTGGGCGAGCAGTACTTC	CASSGPDSLGEQYF
TRBV30	.	.	TRBJ1-6	TGTGCCTGGAGTTTCGTCCGAGGGTTCCCAAATTCACCCCTCCACTTT	CAWSFVRGFPNSPLHF
TRBV19	.	.	TRBJ1-1	TGTGCCAGTAGTATTTCCGGGGACACTGAAGCTTTCTTT	CASSISGDTEAFF
TRBV30	.	.	TRBJ2-1	TGTGCCTGGGGGGGGTACAATGAGCAGTTCTTC	CAWGGYNEQFF
TRBV5-1	.	.	TRBJ1-6	TGCGCCAGCAGCTTGGGGCAGGCTAATAATTCACCCCTCCACTTT	CASSLGQANNSPLHF
TRBV5-6	.	.	TRBJ2-7	TGTGCCAGCAGCTTTCAAGGGGGGGGTCCGTTTTACGAGCAGTACTTC	CASSFQGGGPFYEQYF
TRBV13	.	.	TRBJ2-1	TGTGCCAGCAGCCTTTACAATGAGCAGTTCTTC	CASSLYNEQFF
TRBV9	TRBD1	.	TRBJ1-2	TGTGCCAGCAGCGTAACCGGGACAGGGGGTTATGGCTACACCTTC	CASSVTGTGGYGYTF
TRBV10-3	.	few	TRBJ1-1	TGTGCCATCAGGCTAGGGGGGGGGAACACTGAAGCTTTCTTT	CAIRLGGGNTEAFF
TRBV4-1	.	few	TRBJ1-1	TGCGCCAGCAGCCAATTGCGGGGGGTGAACACTGAAGCTTTCTTT	CASSQLRGVNTEAFF
TRBV7-8	.	few	TRBJ2-5	TGTGCCAGCAGCTCCGCTCGGAGAGGACTAATTCTTCGGGAGACCCAGTACTTC	CASSSARRGLILRETQYF
TRBV29-1	.	.	TRBJ2-3	TGCAGCGTTGAAGATCCCCAGGGGCCCACAGATACGCAGTATTTT	CSVEDPQGPTDTQYF
TRBV6-1	TRBD1	.	TRBJ1-5	TGTGCCAGCAGTGGGGGACAGGGGGAGGATCAGCCCCAGCATTTT	CASSGGQGEDQPQHF
TRBV6-4	.	.	TRBJ2-2	TGTGCCAGCAGTGAATACGAAACAGCGAACACCGGGGAGCTGTTTTTT	CASSEYETANTGELFF
TRBV5-1	TRBD2	.	TRBJ2-3	TGCGCCAGCAGCTTGGATCCCCCTAGCGGGGGTACAGATACGCAGTATTTT	CASSLDPPSGGTDTQYF
TRBV2	.	few	TRBJ1-1	TGTGCCAGCATACTGTTGAACACTGAAGCTTTCTTT	CASILLNTEAFF